Here is one T cell receptor beta chain with its context. This record belongs to a study of blood T cell repertoires in COVID-19. Study-wide background: Some COVID-19 samples were acute and others convalescent; all came from the United States, Italy and Spain. From T cells, B-cell-depleted T cells, or PBMCs came the material, which was cDNA or gDNA.

V lost 6 bases, J lost 1 base, and 13 bases stayed unmatched. The V gene's germline CDR1 is MDHEN and CDR2 SYDVKM. The CDR3 sequence is 20 residues long. The repertoire was sequenced with immunoSEQ multiplex PCR; TCRdb's copy has only in-frame clones and lacks some. Among fewer than 200,000 clones listed, around 87% were seen once. Sequencing used peripheral blood. This sequence was found in an elderly woman with COVID-19, enrolled during active disease. The J gene is TRBJ2-4, the V gene TRBV28, with 15 bases aligning to TRBD2. CDR3 loop: CASRTGLAGGWTLAKNIQYF. The CDR3 DNA is TGTGCCAGCAGAACGGGACTAGCGGGAGGTTGGACATTGGCCAAAAACATTCAGTACTTC.